Listed here is a single T cell receptor beta chain. The antigen is undetermined. PCR was performed a second time for about 6 to 11 cycles using a sample-barcoded 5' primer and a J-beta primer mix. From the 5' RACE reads, TCRdb called clonotypes with MiXCR, one entry per CDR3 protein. Of hundreds of thousands of distinct CDR3 sequences in the sample, more than 45% were seen once. Germline trimming cut 6 bases from V and 4 bases from J; bases unmatched to any gene: 5. This CDR3 region has 14 residues. Germline CDR1 is MNHNY and CDR2 is SVGAGI (reference sequence). The sample originates from a study of blood T cells in healthy people across ages. Study results and limitations: Researchers deemed the diversity estimates from one million T cells underestimates. With donor CMV status unknown, expanded clonotype changes were possibly confounded.

The sample comprised blood. The V gene is TRBV6-6, the J gene TRBJ1-5; 8 nucleotides agree with TRBD1. This TCR derives from a man aged 60-69 years in good health. CDR3 region: CASSRTGRNQPQHF. CDR3 DNA: TGTGCCAGCAGCCGGACAGGGAGAAATCAGCCCCAGCATTTT.